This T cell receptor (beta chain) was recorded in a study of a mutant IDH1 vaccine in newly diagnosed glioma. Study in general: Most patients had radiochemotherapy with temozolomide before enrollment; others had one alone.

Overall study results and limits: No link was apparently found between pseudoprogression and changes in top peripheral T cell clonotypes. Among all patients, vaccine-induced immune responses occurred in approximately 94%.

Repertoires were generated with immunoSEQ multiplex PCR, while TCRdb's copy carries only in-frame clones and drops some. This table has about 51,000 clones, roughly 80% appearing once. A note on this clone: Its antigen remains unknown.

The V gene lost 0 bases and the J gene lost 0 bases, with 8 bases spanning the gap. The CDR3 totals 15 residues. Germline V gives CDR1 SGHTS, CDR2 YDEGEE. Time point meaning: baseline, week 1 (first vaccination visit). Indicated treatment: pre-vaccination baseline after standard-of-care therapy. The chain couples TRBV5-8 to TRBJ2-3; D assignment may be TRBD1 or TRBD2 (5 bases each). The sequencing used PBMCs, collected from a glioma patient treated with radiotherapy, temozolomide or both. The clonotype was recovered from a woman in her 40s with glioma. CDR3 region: CASSLGGFSTDTQYF. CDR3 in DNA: TGTGCCAGCAGCTTGGGGGGGTTTAGCACAGATACGCAGTATTTT.